This TCR beta chain is from a study of shared clonotypes between healthy human individuals (dated by TCRdb to 2018 to 2021). Background on the whole study: Two women and a few men aged 18 to 49 years were included in the cohort. For each donor, three plates each were used for CD4 naive and CD4 memory, two plates were used for CD8 naive, and one plate was used for CD8 memory. Between about 0.8 and 9 billion PBMCs per donor were obtained by leukapheresis. Different laboratories and diverse techniques were used to prepare libraries and sequence TCR repertoires, to increase sequencing depth and limit assay-specific biases. Blood TCR repertoires of a handful of healthy adults were deeply sequenced to estimate repertoire size and the extent of clonotype sharing between individuals. What the authors observed across the whole study: Sampling was restricted to blood, and TCR repertoires in tissue are likely to differ from TCR repertoires in blood. Based on pairwise subsampling, the degree of clonotype sharing among donors was expected to be affected by sequencing depth. Incomplete sequencing was indicated by rarefaction of sorted-subset datasets, despite the large sequencing depth. Estimated clonotype richness was generally larger for naive than for memory subsets. The genetic and exposure-history diversity represented was limited by the small number of donors. Across several donors, roughly 5.1% of naive CD4, roughly 3.8% of naive CD8, around 2.5% of memory CD4, and roughly 0.41% of memory CD8 clonotypes were shared. Compared with non-shared clonotypes, the clonotypes found in all four sorted-subset donors had higher generation probabilities.

Details on this clone: Its specific antigen is unknown. No quality values exist for individual bases; no much larger clone is one base distant.

Based on the germline V gene, the CDR1 and CDR2 sequences are SGDLS and YYNGEE. Unmatched junction bases come to 15, with V trimmed by 2 bases and J by 5 bases. The CDR3, from cysteine to phenylalanine, totals 20 residues. Left in the record is the CDR3 DNA by itself, 60 bases read in frame from the first base. TCR CDR3 regions were amplified from genomic DNA by multiplex PCR using the deep immunoSEQ assay. For each cell subset, the extracted genomic DNA was distributed evenly across all wells of several immunoSEQ 96-well plates, and each plate served as one replicate. For sorted subsets, each replicate PCR was loaded with 200 ng genomic DNA, equivalent to some 27,000 T cell genomes. The purified libraries were quantified using a Qubit 3.0 fluorometer, sized with a Bioanalyzer 2100, and then quantified again using the KAPA Library Quantification kit. A separate single-read 150-cycle Illumina NextSeq 550 flow cell was used to sequence each immunoSEQ 96-well plate. In the paper's pipeline: Because the immunoSEQ output included only junctional sequences and no quality scores, the filtering could not be the same as the filtering used for full-length reads. Sequences were annotated with PyIR, a Python wrapper for IgBLAST v1.9, and V/J genes and CDR3 were assigned using IMGT germline references. Any read was removed if the V/J assignment was weak (E-value above 1e-6), the CDR3 was missing, or the read contained stop codons, out-of-frame junctions, or ambiguous translated residues. V3J clonotypes were defined as sequences sharing the same inferred V gene, J gene, and CDR3 amino acid sequence. The percentage overlap between two repertoires was calculated by dividing the number of shared unique clonotypes by the size of the smaller repertoire. Richness of each repertoire was evaluated using RTK rarefaction, the Chao1 estimator, and Recon v2.1 estimates of unobserved clonotypes. Generation probabilities were computed with OLGA for all TCRbeta clonotypes obtained by the gDNA method from a handful of donors. The table was pulled from immuneACCESS by TCRdb, which kept in-frame rearrangements only. Such tables lose some clones; where checked, under half of the loss comes from unresolved V genes, and the rest has no known cause. The V and J calls and clone size are taken from that table; D and trimming were inferred from the DNA. The sample table contains more than 550,000 clones; only one count was recorded for about 92% of them. Roughly 24% of the sample lies in the top ten.

For the CD8 naive samples, CD45RO-negative cells were positively selected for CCR7, yielding a CD45RA+CCR7+ population from which TemRA cells were excluded. Donors were healthy HIV-negative adults with no recently reported acute infections or vaccinations. Only Caucasian adults living in Nashville, Tennessee, USA were represented among the donors. Blood was obtained by leukapheresis, after which PBMCs were separated by Ficoll-Histopaque density gradient centrifugation and cryopreserved in liquid nitrogen vapor phase. Analytical flow cytometry was used to check the purity and quantity of every magnetically sorted T cell population. Each sorted fraction had its genomic DNA isolated and then quantified by UV absorbance on a Nanodrop 2000c.

The rearranged segments are TRBV9 and TRBJ2-2; 13 middle bases align to TRBD2. Sequenced material: naive CD8+ T cells sorted from blood. In the paper's terms, the cell subset or site label means: CD45RA+CCR7+. The source of this sequence is a man aged 30-40 years in good health. The DNA is TGTGCCAGCAGCGTTGCCCCCCTTAGGACTAGCGGGAGTGGGACCGGGGAGCTGTTTTTT. This translates into CASSVAPLRTSGSGTGELFF.